This TCR beta chain appears in the sequencing data of a study of control samples from healthy donors and cancer patients. Germline V lookup: CDR1 LNHDA, CDR2 SQIVND (reference sequence). V was clipped by 3 bases and J by 4 bases; unmatched bases: 7. The CDR3 length is 16 residues. This table comes from immunoSEQ multiplex PCR, and its TCRdb copy is limited to in-frame clones, with some not included. In the table there are about 76,000 clones, 89% of which are singletons. Sequencing was carried out using PBMCs. J is TRBJ2-3 and V is TRBV19; 10 nucleotides align to TRBD2. The receptor comes from a woman aged 45-59 years with colorectal cancer. DNA of the CDR3: TGTGCCAGTAGTATTGGGTCTAGCGGGGGTGCAGATACGCAGTATTTT. Encoded protein: CASSIGSSGGADTQYF.